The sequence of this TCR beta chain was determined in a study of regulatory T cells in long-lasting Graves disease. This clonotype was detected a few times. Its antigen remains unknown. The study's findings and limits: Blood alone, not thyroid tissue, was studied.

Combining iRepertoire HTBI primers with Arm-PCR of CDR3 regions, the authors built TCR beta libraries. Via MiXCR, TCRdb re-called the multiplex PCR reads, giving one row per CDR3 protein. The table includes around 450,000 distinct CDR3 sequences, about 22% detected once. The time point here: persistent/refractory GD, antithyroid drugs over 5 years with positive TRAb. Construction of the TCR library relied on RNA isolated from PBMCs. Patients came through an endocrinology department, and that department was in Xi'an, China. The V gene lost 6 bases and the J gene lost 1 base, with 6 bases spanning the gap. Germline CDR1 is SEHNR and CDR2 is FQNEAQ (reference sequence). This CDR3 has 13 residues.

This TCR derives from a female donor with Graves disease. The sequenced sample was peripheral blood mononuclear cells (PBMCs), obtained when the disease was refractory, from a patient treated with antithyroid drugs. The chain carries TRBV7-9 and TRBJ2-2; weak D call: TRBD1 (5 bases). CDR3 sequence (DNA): TGTGCCAGCAGGGGGCTGAACACCGGGGAGCTGTTTTTT. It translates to CASRGLNTGELFF.